This TCR beta chain appears in the sequencing data of a study of T-cell memory formation after mild COVID-19. Study-wide context: Largely donor-specific sequence clusters came from a couple of donors.

Study-wide points: Several responding clones turned up in pre-infection memory, indicating that cross-reactive memory may have taken part. Contracting clones, day 15 to 85, had balanced CD4/CD8, and later expanders favored CD4+.

On this clonotype: Its matching antigen is unknown.

The TCR alpha and TCR beta cDNA libraries, bearing sample barcodes and UMIs, were generated by 5'RACE using constant-segment primers. TCRdb redid the calling of the 5' RACE reads with MiXCR, one entry per CDR3 protein. The sample holds over 500,000 distinct CDR3 sequences, approximately 15% seen once. Sequencing input: PBMCs or a T cell subset sorted from them (not recorded which). The sequence came from an adult woman who had mild COVID-19 (a few samples of this study predate the infection). Cell type and time point are not known.

The CDR3 bases are TGTGCCAGCATCAGGGACACTTTAGCCAAAAACATTCAGTACTTC. It is translated as CASIRDTLAKNIQYF. V is TRBV2 and J is TRBJ2-4, with D perhaps TRBD1 (6 bases). V was trimmed by 7 bases and J by 0 bases, leaving 13 bases between them. The CDR3 contains 15 residues. CDR1 is SNHLY and CDR2 is FYNNEI in the germline V gene.